The rows below give T cell receptor beta chains drawn from one sample of a study of T cell repertoires in cytomegalovirus infection. One entry per CDR3 protein, called by TCRdb with MiXCR from the reads. The sample lists some 400,000 distinct CDR3 sequences, 31% occurring once. Material for sequencing was PBMCs. Receptor source: a human donor in good health (CMV status not recorded). Some clones in this sample may be carry-over from other donors' samples. Both conserved end residues are part of each CDR3. The D gene is left open where the match is weak. Part of the rows lack a size; the others show once, few, many or a class for expanded clones.

>TRBV7-2|16|TRBD2|few|TRBJ2-1
TGTGCCAGCAGTTCTTACGTGACTAGCGCCTACAATGAGCAGTTCTTC
CASSSYVTSAYNEQFF
>TRBV7-2|14|TRBD1|many|TRBJ1-1
TGTGCCAGCAGCTTCGGGACAGCTAACACTGAAGCTTTCTTT
CASSFGTANTEAFF
>TRBV7-9|17|TRBD2|NA|TRBJ2-5
TGTGCCAGCAGCTTGGACCGACTAGCGGGGCCAGAGGAGACCCAGTACTTC
CASSLDRLAGPEETQYF
>TRBV27|18|TRBD1|NA|TRBJ1-2
TGTGCCAGCACCCTAGGGGGTACCGGGACAGGGTCGGTTAGTGGCTACACCTTC
CASTLGGTGTGSVSGYTF
>TRBV29-1|14|NA|NA|TRBJ2-6
TGCAGCTTTTTCGAGACTACTGGGGCCAACGTCCTGACTTTC
CSFFETTGANVLTF
>TRBV28|14|NA|many|TRBJ1-1
TGTGCCAGCAGTTTGGGCGGGAGGTGGACTGAAGCTTTCTTT
CASSLGGRWTEAFF
>TRBV14|15|NA|NA|TRBJ2-2
TGTGCCAGCAGCCGCCGGGGGCTTTACACCGGGGAGCTGTTTTTT
CASSRRGLYTGELFF
>TRBV3-1|13|NA|NA|TRBJ1-1
TGTGCCAGCAGCTCTTATCTAGGCACTGAAGCTTTCTTT
CASSSYLGTEAFF
>TRBV20-1|14|NA|NA|TRBJ1-6
TGCAGTGCTAGGGAGAGCTCCTATAATTCACCCCTCCACTTT
CSARESSYNSPLHF
>TRBV12-3/TRBV12-4|13|TRBD2|NA|TRBJ2-7
TGTGCCAGCCATCGGGGGGGAGCCTACGAGCAGTACTTC
CASHRGGAYEQYF
>TRBV7-9|14|NA|NA|TRBJ1-2
TGTGCCAGCAGCTTAATCAGCCAGGGAAATGGCTACACCTTC
CASSLISQGNGYTF
>TRBV28|16|NA|NA|TRBJ2-1
TGTGCCAGCAGTTTGTCAGGGGGGAGCTCCTACAATGAGCAGTTCTTC
CASSLSGGSSYNEQFF
>TRBV15|14|TRBD2|few|TRBJ2-7
TGTGCCACCAGCAGAGGGGCGGGGGATGACGAGCAGTACTTC
CATSRGAGDDEQYF
>TRBV20-1|15|TRBD1|NA|TRBJ1-2
TGCAGTGCTAGAGATAGGGACAGGGGTCTTCATGGCTACACCTTC
CSARDRDRGLHGYTF
>TRBV7-4|12|NA|NA|TRBJ1-6
TGTGCCAGCAGCTTAGAGGATTCACCCCTCCACTTT
CASSLEDSPLHF
>TRBV20-1|13|NA|few|TRBJ1-5
TGCAGTGCTAGCAGGGGTGGGAATCAGCCCCAGCATTTT
CSASRGGNQPQHF
>TRBV4-2|14|TRBD1|NA|TRBJ2-1
TGTGCCAGCAGCCCGACAGGGGGAGGTGATGAGCAGTTCTTC
CASSPTGGGDEQFF
>TRBV5-5|15|TRBD2|few|TRBJ2-1
TGTGCCAGCAGCCGTGGGCTAGCGGGGGTCAATGAGCAGTTCTTC
CASSRGLAGVNEQFF
>TRBV6-5|18|NA|NA|TRBJ1-1
TGTGCCAGCAGTCTAAACGCAGAAGGCGAAGAGGAGAACACTGAAGCTTTCTTT
CASSLNAEGEEENTEAFF
>TRBV5-4|13|NA|NA|TRBJ1-1
TGTGCCAGCAGCTTATCCAGGGCTACTGAAGCTTTCTTT
CASSLSRATEAFF
>TRBV6-6|14|TRBD1|NA|TRBJ1-1
TGTGCCAGCAGTTACCGGGACAGAGGTCAATTGGCTTTCTTT
CASSYRDRGQLAFF
>TRBV2|16|NA|NA|TRBJ1-1
TGTGCCAGCAGTGAAACGTGGGCAGGGACCGTCGCTGAAGCTTTCTTT
CASSETWAGTVAEAFF
>TRBV5-4|16|NA|NA|TRBJ1-1
TGTGCCAGCAGCTTGGGGTCTTCCCACATGAACACTGAAGCTTTCTTT
CASSLGSSHMNTEAFF
>TRBV20-1|13|NA|NA|TRBJ1-3
TGCAGCGCTTCCCACAGGGCTGGAAACACCATATATTTT
CSASHRAGNTIYF
>TRBV7-2|14|NA|many|TRBJ1-1
TGTGCCAGCAGCTTAGTAGAGGGAAGGACTGAAGCTTTCTTT
CASSLVEGRTEAFF
>TRBV6-5|16|NA|few|TRBJ1-4
TGTGCCAGCAGTTACTATTCCGACGGGAGAAATGAAAAACTGTTTTTT
CASSYYSDGRNEKLFF
>TRBV15|12|NA|few|TRBJ2-1
TGTGCCACCGGCAGGGGAGGTGGCGAGCAGTTCTTC
CATGRGGGEQFF
>TRBV7-9|16|TRBD1|many|TRBJ2-1
TGTGCCAGCAGCTCTCCGGGACAGGGAATCTACAATGAGCAGTTCTTC
CASSSPGQGIYNEQFF
>TRBV6-6|18|TRBD1|NA|TRBJ1-1
TGTGCCAGCAGTTACGACGGGACAGGGGGCAGTTGGGACACTGAAGCTTTCTTT
CASSYDGTGGSWDTEAFF
>TRBV4-1|13|NA|NA|TRBJ1-1
TGTGCCAGCAGCGAAGCGCTGAACACTGAAGCTTTCTTT
CASSEALNTEAFF
>TRBV6-5|16|TRBD1|NA|TRBJ2-4
TGTGCCAGCAGTTTCCTCCGGGACAGAGCCAAAAACATTCAGTACTTC
CASSFLRDRAKNIQYF
>TRBV6-1|11|NA|NA|TRBJ2-3
TGTGCCAGCAGCCGGCGGGATACGCAGTATTTT
CASSRRDTQYF
>TRBV18|15|NA|NA|TRBJ2-1
TGTGCCAGCTCCCCATTGGGGCGGGCGTACAATGAGCAGTTCTTC
CASSPLGRAYNEQFF
>TRBV6-2/TRBV6-3|13|TRBD2|few|TRBJ2-7
TGTGCCAGCAGTTACGGGACTAGTTTGGAGCAGTACTTC
CASSYGTSLEQYF
>TRBV19|13|NA|NA|TRBJ1-2
TGTGCCAGTAGTATCCGGTGGTACTATGGCTACACCTTC
CASSIRWYYGYTF
>TRBV7-2|13|NA|many|TRBJ1-6
TGTGCCAGCAGCCCCGTACGCACAGAACGCCTCCACTTT
CASSPVRTERLHF